This TCR beta chain was retrieved from a study of OX40 agonist ivuxolimab in advanced cancers. About the research overall: Ivuxolimab, an antibody acting as an agonist of OX40 (CD134), was used to treat patients. Males comprised about 78% of the group, whose mean age was 60 years (range roughly 20 to 90).

This table comes from immunoSEQ multiplex PCR, and its TCRdb copy is limited to in-frame clones, with some not included. The sample has approximately 60,000 clones, 81% seen once. The germline V gene has CDR1 GTSNPN and CDR2 SVGIG (reference sequence). CDR3 size: 13 residues. V was pared by 2 bases and J by 9 bases, with 16 bases between. The source is an adult with an advanced solid tumor such as melanoma, head and neck, liver or kidney cancer. This sequence joins TRBV30 and TRBJ1-1; D not certain. The input for sequencing was CD4+ or CD8+ T cells sorted from blood, taken in a trial of the OX40 agonist ivuxolimab. In DNA, the CDR3 is TGTGCCTGGAGTCCGAACAAGAGAGGGAAAGCTTTCTTT. Translating it yields CAWSPNKRGKAFF.